The rows below give T cell receptor beta chains drawn from one sample of a study of blood T cell repertoires in COVID-19. The table came from immunoSEQ multiplex PCR; TCRdb's copy has only in-frame clones and leaves some out. The table shows 210,000 or so clones, with nearly 90% occurring only once. The sample comprised peripheral blood. The receptors were sampled from a man in his fifties or sixties with acute or convalescent COVID-19. CDR3s include the opening cysteine and the closing phenylalanine or tryptophan. D genes are given only for firm matches. Clone size is not always given. Where it is, it says once, few, many or a class for expanded clones.

>.|TRBJ2-3|.|TRBV9|16
TGTGCCAGCAGCGTAGGGCCAGCGTTTGTAACAGATACGCAGTATTTT
CASSVGPAFVTDTQYF
>TRBD2|TRBJ2-3|once|TRBV11-2|17
TGTGCCAGCAGCCCCCCCGGCGGAGCGGGAGAAAGAGATACGCAGTATTTT
CASSPPGGAGERDTQYF
>TRBD1|TRBJ1-5|.|TRBV27|15
TGTGCCAGCAGCACTGGGACAGGGGGAGGTCAGCCCCAGCATTTT
CASSTGTGGGQPQHF
>.|TRBJ1-2|.|TRBV4-3|15
TGCGCCAGCAGCCAAGGCAGGACAGAAAACTATGGCTACACCTTC
CASSQGRTENYGYTF
>.|TRBJ2-3|once|TRBV7-3|13
TGTGCCAGCGGCTGGAGCATAACAGATACGCAGTATTTT
CASGWSITDTQYF
>TRBD1|TRBJ1-3|.|TRBV24-1|13
TGTGCCACTAGGACAGGGCGAGGAAACACCATATATTTT
CATRTGRGNTIYF
>TRBD2|TRBJ2-1|once|TRBV10-2|14
TGCGCCAGCACTCTAGCGGGGGGGCCCAATGAGCAGTTCTTC
CASTLAGGPNEQFF
>.|TRBJ2-3|.|TRBV6-5|15
TGTGCCAGCAGCCTCGTTTACGGGGTCACAGATACGCAGTATTTT
CASSLVYGVTDTQYF
>.|TRBJ1-3|.|TRBV5-1|16
TGCGCCAGCAGTTTATCCGACCACAGCTCTGGAAACACCATATATTTT
CASSLSDHSSGNTIYF
>.|TRBJ1-2|.|TRBV9|14
TGTGCCAGCAGCCCGGACAGTCTCACTTATGGCTACACCTTC
CASSPDSLTYGYTF
>TRBD1|TRBJ2-1|.|TRBV12-3/TRBV12-4|13
TGTGCCAGCAGTTTACGACAGGGTAATGAGCAGTTCTTC
CASSLRQGNEQFF
>TRBD1|TRBJ1-2|.|TRBV12-3/TRBV12-4|13
TGTGCCAGCAGGCCGGGACAGGTTTATGGCTACACCTTC
CASRPGQVYGYTF
>.|TRBJ1-3|.|TRBV28|15
TGTGCCAGCAGGCGGGCGGGGGGTTTTGGAAACACCATATATTTT
CASRRAGGFGNTIYF
>TRBD1|TRBJ1-5|.|TRBV30|12
TGTGCCTGGGGGGGTACAGGGGGGCCCCAGCATTTT
CAWGGTGGPQHF
>TRBD1|TRBJ1-5|.|TRBV3-1/TRBV3-2|14
TGTGCCAGCAGCCTCGGACAGGGGGAACAGCCCCAGCATTTT
CASSLGQGEQPQHF
>.|TRBJ1-5|.|TRBV7-2|14
TGTGCCAGCAGCTTAGTCGTCAGCAATCAGCCCCAGCATTTT
CASSLVVSNQPQHF
>.|TRBJ1-1|.|TRBV29-1|13
TGCAGCGTAATACAGTTCATGAACACTGAAGCTTTCTTT
CSVIQFMNTEAFF
>TRBD1|TRBJ2-1|.|TRBV7-8|16
TGTGCCAGCTGGCCAGACAGGGCCCCCTCCTACAATGAGCAGTTCTTC
CASWPDRAPSYNEQFF
>TRBD1|TRBJ2-1|.|TRBV9|14
TGTGCCAGCAGCGAAACAGGGGTCTACAATGAGCAGTTCTTC
CASSETGVYNEQFF
>TRBD2|TRBJ2-3|.|TRBV30|19
TGTGCCTGGAGTAGAGTTAGCGGGGGGGCGCTTAGAATTACAGATACGCAGTATTTT
CAWSRVSGGALRITDTQYF
>TRBD1|TRBJ1-1|.|TRBV4-1|13
TGCGCCAGCAGCCTACGACAGGGCACTGAAGCTTTCTTT
CASSLRQGTEAFF
>.|TRBJ1-1|.|TRBV7-2|13
TGTGCCAGCAGCTTAAACAGGGACACTGAAGCTTTCTTT
CASSLNRDTEAFF
>TRBD2|TRBJ2-5|.|TRBV27|16
TGTGCCAGCAGTGTACGGGGGGGGGCGTACCAAGAGACCCAGTACTTC
CASSVRGGAYQETQYF
>TRBD2|TRBJ2-6|.|TRBV19|16
TGTGCCAGTAGTTGGGAGGGTAACTCTGGGGCCAACGTCCTGACTTTC
CASSWEGNSGANVLTF
>.|TRBJ2-1|.|TRBV5-5|17
TGTGCCAGCAGCTTGGAGGGCCCCGGCGGTATACGGGGTGAGCAGTTCTTC
CASSLEGPGGIRGEQFF
>TRBD2|TRBJ2-3|.|TRBV7-2|18
TGTGCCAGCAGCAGTATCGGGACTAGCGGGAGCAGCACAGATACGCAGTATTTT
CASSSIGTSGSSTDTQYF
>.|TRBJ2-1|.|TRBV10-1|18
TGCGCCAGCACTAGACGAAACAGGGTAATAAGCCCCTACAATGAGCAGTTCTTC
CASTRRNRVISPYNEQFF
>.|TRBJ1-5|.|TRBV10-3|15
TGTGCCATCAGCAAGGGCCTGGGAGTGGGTGAGCCCCAGCATTTT
CAISKGLGVGEPQHF
>TRBD1|TRBJ2-1|.|TRBV5-1|13
TGCGCCAGCAGCCTCACAGGGGATGGGGAGCAGTTCTTC
CASSLTGDGEQFF
>TRBD2|TRBJ2-7|.|TRBV11-2|16
TGTGCCAGCAGCTTAGTACTAGCGGGAGGCTCCTACGAGCAGTACTTC
CASSLVLAGGSYEQYF
>TRBD1|TRBJ1-6|.|TRBV27|16
TGTGCCAGCAGTTTATCGACAGGGGCCTATAATTCACCCCTCCACTTT
CASSLSTGAYNSPLHF
>.|TRBJ2-2|.|TRBV9|15
TGTGCCAGCAGCGTATACGGGGTTAACACCGGGGAGCTGTTTTTT
CASSVYGVNTGELFF
>.|TRBJ2-1|.|TRBV12-2|15
TGTGCAAGTCGCCTCGGACTAGCGGGATATCGTGAGCAGTTCTTC
CASRLGLAGYREQFF
>TRBD2|TRBJ2-3|.|TRBV9|15
TGTGCCAGCAGCGTAGGTCCAGCGGGGCTAGATACGCAGTATTTT
CASSVGPAGLDTQYF
>.|TRBJ1-6|.|TRBV11-2|13
TGTGCCTCGACTAGGCTAAATAATTCACCCCTCCACTTT
CASTRLNNSPLHF
>.|TRBJ1-5|.|TRBV12-3/TRBV12-4|13
TGTGCCAGCAGTCAGGACAATGATCAGCCCCAGCATTTT
CASSQDNDQPQHF
>.|TRBJ1-3|.|TRBV9|15
TGTGCCAGCAGCGTACTAGTGGGGCAGGGAAACACCATATATTTT
CASSVLVGQGNTIYF
>.|TRBJ2-1|.|TRBV11-2|16
TGTGCCAGCAGCTTAGACGGGTCCCCCTACTACAATGAGCAGTTCTTC
CASSLDGSPYYNEQFF
>.|TRBJ1-3|.|TRBV28|14
TGTGCCAGCAGTTTAGGACAGAACCTGAACACCATATATTTT
CASSLGQNLNTIYF
>TRBD1|TRBJ2-1|once|TRBV18|16
TGTGCCAGCTCACCATTTCGGGACAGGGGTTTAGGCGAGCAGTTCTTC
CASSPFRDRGLGEQFF
>TRBD2|TRBJ2-2|.|TRBV4-1|20
TGCGCCAGCAGCCAAGGACTCCGCGGGCTAGCGGGAGAAGTCACCGGGGAGCTGTTTTTT
CASSQGLRGLAGEVTGELFF
>TRBD2|TRBJ2-7|.|TRBV18|15
TGTGCCAGCTCACCCCCCTTAGCGGGAGTCCACGAGCAGTACTTC
CASSPPLAGVHEQYF
>.|TRBJ1-5|.|TRBV19|15
TGTGCCAGTCATTTGCAACTGAATAGCAATCAGCCCCAGCATTTT
CASHLQLNSNQPQHF
>TRBD2|TRBJ2-5|.|TRBV9|17
TGTGCCAGCAGCGTAGTTGGTAGCGGGCACTCAGGAGAGACCCAGTACTTC
CASSVVGSGHSGETQYF
>TRBD2|TRBJ2-1|.|TRBV4-2|17
TGTGCCAGCAGCCAGGACGTAGCGGGAGTGGGCTACAATGAGCAGTTCTTC
CASSQDVAGVGYNEQFF
>TRBD2|TRBJ2-7|.|TRBV6-5|13
TGTGCCAGCAGCCCGGAGGGGCTAGCGGGAGTGCAATTC
CASSPEGLAGVQF
>TRBD2|TRBJ2-3|.|TRBV5-6|15
TGTGCCAGCAGCTGGAGGGGAGGGAGCACAGATACGCAGTATTTT
CASSWRGGSTDTQYF
>.|TRBJ1-1|.|TRBV5-8|15
TGTGCCAGCAGCTTGAGGCGCCAGGGGATGTATGAAGCTTTCTTT
CASSLRRQGMYEAFF
>.|TRBJ1-2|.|TRBV7-2|16
TGTGCCAGCAGCTTAGCGTCAGGGCTGGGTCACGATGGCTACACCTTC
CASSLASGLGHDGYTF
>.|TRBJ2-3|once|TRBV9|16
TGTGCCAGCAGCGTAGCTGCGGGGATTAGCACAGATACGCAGTATTTT
CASSVAAGISTDTQYF
>TRBD2|TRBJ2-3|.|TRBV27|16
TGTGCCAGCAGTCTCGGGACTAGCGGGAGCACAGATACGCAGTATTTT
CASSLGTSGSTDTQYF
>TRBD1|TRBJ2-1|.|TRBV7-7|15
TGTGCCAGCAGTCCGGGACAGGAGACCTACAATGAGCAGTTCTTC
CASSPGQETYNEQFF